A single sample is the source of the 8 T cell receptor beta chains below, sequenced in a study of blood T cells in healthy people across ages. The second PCR ran about 7 to 12 cycles with a sample-barcoded 5' primer and J-beta primers. In TCRdb, the 5' RACE reads were re-called with MiXCR into one record per CDR3 protein. The sample shows 1.5 million to 1.9 million distinct CDR3 sequences, 35% to 45% of them seen only once. Source material: blood. Receptor source: a young woman in good health.

The genes are TRBV20-1 and TRBJ2-1; D call uncertain. The DNA end lines up better with TRBJ2-7; the J call may be wrong. The V gene's germline CDR1 is DFQATT and CDR2 SNEGSKA (reference sequence). This CDR3 spans 13 amino acids. CDR3 sequence: CSAEKGSYNEQYF. CDR3 nucleotides: TGCAGTGCGGAGAAGGGTTCCTACAATGAGCAGTACTTC.

This clonotype appeared a few times. The chain uses TRBV27 and TRBJ2-4, with no clear D. Germline loops: CDR1 MNHEY, CDR2 SMNVEV (reference sequence). V lost 5 bases and J 1 base, leaving 6 bases between the germline ends. The CDR3 contains 13 residues. The CDR3 DNA reads as TGTGCCAGCAGTCCCCAGGCCAAAAACATTCAGTACTTC. Amino acids: CASSPQAKNIQYF.

This chain links TRBV7-2 with TRBJ2-7; possible D gene TRBD1, 5 bases. The germline V and J ends were trimmed by 3 bases and 5 bases, with 11 bases remaining between them. The CDR3 has 13 residues. CDR1 and CDR2 (germline): SGHTA, FQGNSA. CDR3: CASSFRGVDEQYF. DNA of the CDR3: TGTGCCAGCAGCTTTAGGGGCGTCGACGAGCAGTACTTC.

The genes are TRBV7-2 and TRBJ2-3; TRBD2 might be the D (5 bases). V was trimmed by 5 bases and J by 5 bases, leaving 11 bases between them. The CDR3 has 13 amino acids. In germline, CDR1 is SGHTA, CDR2 FQGNSA. The CDR3 region is CASSITGRDTQYF. The CDR3 DNA follows: TGTGCCAGCAGCATTACGGGAAGAGATACGCAGTATTTT.

V usage is TRBV20-1 and J usage is TRBJ1-3; the D gene is possibly TRBD1 (6 bases). There are 16 residues in the CDR3. Between the trimmed V and J ends, which lost 3 bases and 1 base, there was a span of 16 bases. The germline V gene encodes CDR1 DFQATT and CDR2 SNEGSKA (reference sequence). The CDR3 DNA follows: TGCAGTGCTAGGAATATTGACACAGGGTCTGGAAACACCATATATTTT. Translation gives CSARNIDTGSGNTIYF.

The genes are TRBV4-3 and TRBJ2-7; 7 bases map to TRBD2. The germline CDR1 and CDR2 sequences are LGHNA and YSLEER. V lost 2 bases to trimming and J lost 5 bases; unmatched junction nucleotides: 12. This CDR3 region has 16 residues. CDR3 loop: CASSQSSRGRVHEQYF. The CDR3 DNA is TGCGCCAGCAGCCAATCCTCTCGCGGGAGAGTCCACGAGCAGTACTTC.

The chain carries TRBV9 and TRBJ2-4; the match to TRBD1 covers 8 bases. The germline gives CDR1 SGDLS, CDR2 YYNGEE. The CDR3 totals 14 residues. Losses at the gene ends were 4 bases for V and 13 bases for J; bases not matched to a gene: 13. The CDR3 protein is CASSPDRARREQYF. CDR3 nucleotide sequence: TGTGCCAGCAGCCCGGACAGGGCTCGGAGGGAGCAGTACTTC.

J is TRBJ1-5 and V is TRBV20-1, with TRBD1 matching over 8 bases. Trimming took 6 bases from V and 5 from J; bases not matched to a gene: 6. This CDR3 region has 13 residues. Germline CDR1 reads DFQATT; CDR2 reads SNEGSKA (reference sequence). Here the CDR3 DNA reads TGCAGTGCGGGACAGGATACTTATCAGCCCCAGCATTTT. As protein: CSAGQDTYQPQHF.